This record concerns one T cell receptor (beta chain) sequence. Antigen specificity is unknown. With sequencing, the targeted depth ranged from 1 in 200,000 to 1 in 1 million T cells. The repertoire was sequenced with immunoSEQ multiplex PCR; TCRdb's copy has only in-frame clones and lacks some. The sample records approximately 23,000 clones, approximately 72% being singletons. The CDR3 loop spans 15 amino acids. Looked up from germline, CDR1 is SGHRS and CDR2 is YFSETQ. The ends were cut back, 4 bases at V and 4 bases at J, with 15 bases in the middle. The data were obtained in a study of cytotoxic CD8 clonotypes in ibrutinib-treated CLL. Across the study: Response sampling took place at median around 12 months of treatment, range 6 to 36. Notes on the study in general: Elevated clonality accompanied ibrutinib response, with a return toward baseline values at progression.

V and J are TRBV5-1 and TRBJ1-5; D is possibly TRBD1 (5 bases). This TCR was sampled from a human donor with chronic lymphocytic leukemia. The source material was PBMCs, sampled before ibrutinib treatment. CDR3 sequence: CASSIGGIGNQPQHF. Here the CDR3 DNA reads TGCGCCAGCAGCATCGGGGGGATAGGGAATCAGCCCCAGCATTTT.